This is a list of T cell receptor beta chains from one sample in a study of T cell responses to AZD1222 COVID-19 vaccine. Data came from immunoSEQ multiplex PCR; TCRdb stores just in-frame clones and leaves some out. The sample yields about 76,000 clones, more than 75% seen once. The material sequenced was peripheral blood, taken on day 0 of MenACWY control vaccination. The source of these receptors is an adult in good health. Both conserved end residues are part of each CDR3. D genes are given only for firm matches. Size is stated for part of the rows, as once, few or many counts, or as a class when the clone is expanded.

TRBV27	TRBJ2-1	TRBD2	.	CASSPRGRSNNEQFF	TGTGCCAGCAGTCCTCGCGGGAGGTCGAACAATGAGCAGTTCTTC
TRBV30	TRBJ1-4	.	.	CAWSNRVLIEKLFF	TGTGCCTGGTCGAACAGGGTTCTTATAGAAAAACTGTTTTTT
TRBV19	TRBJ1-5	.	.	CASSIGQGWESNQPQHF	TGTGCCAGTAGTATAGGTCAGGGGTGGGAAAGCAATCAGCCCCAGCATTTT
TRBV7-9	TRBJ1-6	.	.	CASSPQGTGSPLHF	TGTGCCAGCAGCCCACAGGGTACCGGTTCACCCCTCCACTTT
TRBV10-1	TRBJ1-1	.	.	CASSRDGEVAFF	TGCGCCAGCAGTAGGGACGGCGAAGTGGCTTTCTTT
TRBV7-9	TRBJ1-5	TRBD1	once	CASTPGQGSQPQHF	TGTGCCAGCACCCCGGGACAGGGAAGTCAGCCCCAGCATTTT
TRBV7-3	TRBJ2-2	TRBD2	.	CASSSLAGVNTGELFF	TGTGCCAGCAGCTCCTTAGCGGGAGTAAACACCGGGGAGCTGTTTTTT
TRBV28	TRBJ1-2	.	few	CASSFGGQGFVGYTF	TGTGCCAGCAGTTTTGGTGGGCAGGGATTTGTGGGCTACACCTTC
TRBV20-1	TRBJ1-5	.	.	CSASFGQPQHF	TGCAGTGCTAGTTTCGGTCAGCCCCAGCATTTT
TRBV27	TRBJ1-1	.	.	CASSSPPLKAFF	TGTGCCAGCAGTTCCCCACCCTTGAAGGCTTTCTTT
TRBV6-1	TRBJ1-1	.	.	CASSEAWGKGGTEAFF	TGTGCCAGCAGTGAAGCGTGGGGCAAAGGGGGCACTGAAGCTTTCTTT
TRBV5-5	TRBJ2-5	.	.	CASSLAVTGPTRETQYF	TGTGCCAGCAGCTTGGCGGTTACGGGCCCGACCCGCGAGACCCAGTACTTC
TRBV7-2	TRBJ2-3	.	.	CASSLVIARDTQYF	TGTGCCAGCAGCTTAGTAATAGCTAGAGATACGCAGTATTTT
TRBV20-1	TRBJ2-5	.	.	CSPRQQETQYF	TGCAGTCCCCGACAGCAAGAGACCCAGTACTTC
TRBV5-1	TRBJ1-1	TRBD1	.	CASSTRQGGYTEAFF	TGCGCCAGCAGCACCCGACAGGGCGGGTACACTGAAGCTTTCTTT
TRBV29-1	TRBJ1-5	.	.	CSVSYYSNQPQHF	TGCAGCGTTTCGTATTATAGCAATCAGCCCCAGCATTTT
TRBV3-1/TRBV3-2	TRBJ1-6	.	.	CASSQTGRAYNSPLHF	TGTGCCAGCAGCCAAACAGGGAGGGCCTATAATTCACCCCTCCACTTT
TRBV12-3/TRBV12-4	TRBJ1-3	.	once	CASSLDGNTIYF	TGTGCCAGCAGTTTAGATGGAAACACCATATATTTT
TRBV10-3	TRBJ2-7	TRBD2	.	CAIRGGSYEQYF	TGTGCCATCAGGGGGGGGTCCTACGAGCAGTACTTC
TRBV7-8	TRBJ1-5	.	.	CASSYEGPYSNQPQHF	TGTGCCAGCAGCTACGAGGGACCTTATAGCAATCAGCCCCAGCATTTT
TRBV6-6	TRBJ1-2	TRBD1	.	CASRTPGQIYGYTF	TGTGCCAGCCGGACTCCGGGACAGATCTATGGCTACACCTTC
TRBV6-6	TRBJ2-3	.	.	CASSPWRGTDTQYF	TGTGCCAGCAGTCCTTGGAGAGGCACAGATACGCAGTATTTT
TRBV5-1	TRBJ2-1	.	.	CASSDGRNEQFF	TGCGCCAGCAGCGACGGGCGGAATGAGCAGTTCTTC
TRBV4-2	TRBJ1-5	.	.	CASSPRDPNQPQHF	TGTGCCAGCAGCCCCCGGGATCCCAATCAGCCCCAGCATTTT
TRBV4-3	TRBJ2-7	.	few	CASSQFEGYEQYF	TGCGCCAGCAGCCAATTTGAGGGGTACGAGCAGTACTTC
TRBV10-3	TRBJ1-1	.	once	CAISEKLPRDTEAFF	TGTGCCATCAGTGAAAAATTACCGAGGGACACTGAAGCTTTCTTT
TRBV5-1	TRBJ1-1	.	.	CASGTGTEAFF	TGCGCCAGCGGAACGGGCACTGAAGCTTTCTTT
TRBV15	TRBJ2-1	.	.	CATSNLARYNEQFF	TGTGCCACCAGCAACCTAGCTCGCTACAATGAGCAGTTCTTC
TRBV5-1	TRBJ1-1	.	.	CASSLDGGIEAFF	TGCGCCAGCAGCTTGGATGGCGGGATTGAAGCTTTCTTT
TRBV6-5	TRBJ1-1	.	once	CASSYAGTVQAFF	TGTGCCAGCAGTTACGCAGGGACGGTCCAAGCTTTCTTT
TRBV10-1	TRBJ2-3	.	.	CASSVEGLTDTQYF	TGCGCCAGCAGTGTGGAGGGTCTCACAGATACGCAGTATTTT
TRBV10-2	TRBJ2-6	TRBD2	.	CASSDGGWSEFSGANVLTF	TGCGCCAGCAGTGACGGGGGGTGGTCGGAATTCTCTGGGGCCAACGTCCTGACTTTC
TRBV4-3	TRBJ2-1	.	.	CASSHLSSSYNEQFF	TGCGCCAGCAGCCATCTAAGTAGCTCCTACAATGAGCAGTTCTTC
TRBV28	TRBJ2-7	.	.	CASSPPSGSYEQYF	TGTGCCAGCAGTCCCCCGTCAGGCTCCTACGAGCAGTACTTC
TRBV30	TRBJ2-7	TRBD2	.	CAWRPGLAGDEQYF	TGTGCCTGGAGGCCGGGACTAGCGGGAGACGAGCAGTACTTC
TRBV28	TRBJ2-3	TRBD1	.	CASMKPGQNADTQYF	TGTGCCAGCATGAAACCGGGACAGAATGCAGATACGCAGTATTTT
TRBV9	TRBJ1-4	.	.	CASSVRGTNEKLFF	TGTGCCAGCAGCGTCAGGGGCACTAATGAAAAACTGTTTTTT
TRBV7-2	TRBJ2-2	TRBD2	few	CASSPRSGGNTGELFF	TGTGCCAGCAGCCCTCGTAGCGGGGGGAACACCGGGGAGCTGTTTTTT
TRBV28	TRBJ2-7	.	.	CASSWGGVPYEQYF	TGTGCCAGCAGTTGGGGGGGCGTCCCTTACGAGCAGTACTTC
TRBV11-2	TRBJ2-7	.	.	CASSLWGRTEQYF	TGTGCCAGCAGCTTATGGGGGAGGACCGAGCAGTACTTC
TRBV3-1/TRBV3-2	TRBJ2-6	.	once	CASSYDYRLFSGANVLTF	TGTGCCAGCAGCTACGACTACCGATTGTTCTCTGGGGCCAACGTCCTGACTTTC
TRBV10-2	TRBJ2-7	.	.	CASSYLRTSYEQYF	TGCGCCAGCAGTTACCTAAGGACCTCCTACGAGCAGTACTTC
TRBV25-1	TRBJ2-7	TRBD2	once	CASSELGTSGWYEQYF	TGTGCCAGCAGTGAATTAGGAACTAGCGGATGGTACGAGCAGTACTTC
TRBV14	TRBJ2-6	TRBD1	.	CASSHDGTGWFGANVLTF	TGTGCCAGCAGCCACGACGGGACAGGGTGGTTTGGGGCCAACGTCCTGACTTTC
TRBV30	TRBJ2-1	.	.	CAWSQLDGNEQFF	TGTGCCTGGAGTCAACTAGACGGCAATGAGCAGTTCTTC
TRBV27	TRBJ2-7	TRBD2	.	CATSGRANEQYF	TGTGCCACTAGCGGGAGGGCCAACGAGCAGTACTTC
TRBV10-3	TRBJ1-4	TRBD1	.	CAISELGTGNEKLFF	TGTGCCATCAGTGAGTTGGGGACAGGCAATGAAAAACTGTTTTTT
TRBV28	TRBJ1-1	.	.	CASSLWERNTEAFF	TGTGCCAGCAGTTTATGGGAGCGGAACACTGAAGCTTTCTTT
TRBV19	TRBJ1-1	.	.	CASSTLFEAFF	TGTGCCAGTAGCACCTTGTTTGAAGCTTTCTTT
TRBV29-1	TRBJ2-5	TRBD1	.	CSVDTGAGETQYF	TGCAGCGTGGATACAGGGGCCGGAGAGACCCAGTACTTC
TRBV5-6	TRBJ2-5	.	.	CASSLSPDYKETQYF	TGTGCCAGCAGCTTATCACCGGACTACAAAGAGACCCAGTACTTC